The rows below give T cell receptor beta chains drawn from one sample of a study of shared clonotypes between healthy human individuals. Libraries were prepared by immunoSEQ multiplex PCR; TCRdb keeps only in-frame clonotypes and omits some of them. This sample has around 2.5 million clones; over 85% occur once, and the top ten carry 0.36%. The sequenced sample consisted of naive CD4+ T cells from PBMCs. These receptors all come from a man younger than 35 in good health. Some clones in this sample may be carry-over from other donors' samples. The CDR3 runs from the conserved cysteine through the conserved F or W. Fields, in order: D gene, clone size, J gene, V gene, CDR3 DNA, CDR3 protein. D genes are given only for firm matches. Rows may omit the clone size; those that give it use once, few, many or a size class.

TRBD2,.,TRBJ2-2,TRBV7-9,TGTGCCAGCAGCAGAACTAGCGGGACCACCGGGGAGCTGTTTTTT,CASSRTSGTTGELFF
TRBD2,.,TRBJ2-5,TRBV7-2,TGTGCCAGCAGCTTAGCGGGGACTAGCGGGCAAGAGACCCAGTACTTC,CASSLAGTSGQETQYF
.,few,TRBJ2-5,TRBV11-2,TGTGCCAGCAGCTTAGGGGAGGAGACCCAGTACTTC,CASSLGEETQYF
.,.,TRBJ2-7,TRBV5-1,TGCGCCAGCAGCCAAAGACTATCCCCCTCAGAGCAGTACTTC,CASSQRLSPSEQYF
TRBD2,.,TRBJ2-5,TRBV19,TGTGCCAGTAGCGTAGGGAGCGGGAGGGCCCGAGAGACCCAGTACTTC,CASSVGSGRARETQYF
TRBD1,.,TRBJ1-5,TRBV4-1,TGCGCCAGCAGCCAGCTGGGACAGGGGGCGAATCAGCCCCAGCATTTT,CASSQLGQGANQPQHF
TRBD1,.,TRBJ1-1,TRBV5-6,TGTGCCAGCAGCTGGACAGGAAGGGCTGAAGCTTTCTTT,CASSWTGRAEAFF
TRBD2,.,TRBJ2-1,TRBV30,TGTGCCTGGAGTCGACCGGGACTAGCGACCGTTTACAATGAGCAGTTCTTC,CAWSRPGLATVYNEQFF
.,few,TRBJ1-1,TRBV29-1,TGCAGCGTTGATCCAGGGTACACTGAAGCTTTCTTT,CSVDPGYTEAFF
.,once,TRBJ2-4,TRBV7-2,TGTGCCAGCACTATCCGGGGAGCCAAAAACATTCAGTACTTC,CASTIRGAKNIQYF
.,.,TRBJ2-3,TRBV19,TGTGCCAGTATTGACAGAGGGAGGTCCACAGATACGCAGTATTTT,CASIDRGRSTDTQYF
TRBD1,few,TRBJ2-7,TRBV30,TGTGCCTGGAGCCGGGACAGGGGGCGATACGAGCAGTACTTC,CAWSRDRGRYEQYF
TRBD1,.,TRBJ1-5,TRBV7-9,TGTGCCAGCAGCCTAGGGACAGGGATCAATCAGCCCCAGCATTTT,CASSLGTGINQPQHF
.,.,TRBJ1-1,TRBV7-2,TGTGCCAGCAGCTTAGAACCCAACCGCGGCACTGAAGCTTTCTTT,CASSLEPNRGTEAFF
TRBD2,.,TRBJ2-7,TRBV9,TGTGCCAGCAGCGTCCGGGGGGGCTACGAGCAGTACTTC,CASSVRGGYEQYF
TRBD1,.,TRBJ2-7,TRBV7-9,TGTGCCAGCAGCTTCCCAGGGGGCTTGGCCGAGCAGTACTTC,CASSFPGGLAEQYF
.,.,TRBJ2-7,TRBV7-2,TGTGCCAGCAGCTTAAGTCAGTACGAGCAGTACTTC,CASSLSQYEQYF
.,.,TRBJ2-7,TRBV7-2,TGTGCCAGCAGCTCCTTAAGTGTTAGCTTGATACCTTCCTACGAGCAGTACTTC,CASSSLSVSLIPSYEQYF